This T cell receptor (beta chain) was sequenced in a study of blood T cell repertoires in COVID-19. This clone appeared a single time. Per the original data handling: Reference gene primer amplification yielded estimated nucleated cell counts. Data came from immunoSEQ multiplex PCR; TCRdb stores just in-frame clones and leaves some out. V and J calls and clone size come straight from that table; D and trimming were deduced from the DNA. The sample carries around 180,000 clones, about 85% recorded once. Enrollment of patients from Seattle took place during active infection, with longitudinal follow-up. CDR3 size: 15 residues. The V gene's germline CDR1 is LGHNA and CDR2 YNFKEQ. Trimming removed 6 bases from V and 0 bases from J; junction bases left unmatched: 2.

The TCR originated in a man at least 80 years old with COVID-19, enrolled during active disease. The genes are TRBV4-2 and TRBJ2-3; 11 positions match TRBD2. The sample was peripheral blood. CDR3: CASSSGGESTDTQYF. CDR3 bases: TGTGCCAGCAGTAGCGGGGGGGAGAGCACAGATACGCAGTATTTT.